A single sample gave rise to the 9 T cell receptor beta chains below, sequenced in a study of T cell clones after liver transplantation. Only in-frame clones appear in the TCRdb table, and some are missing; sequencing was by immunoSEQ multiplex PCR. The sample lists fewer than 7,000 clones, 70% to 80% occurring once. The specimen comprised CD8+ T cells from blood, sampled 24 months after liver transplant. Receptor source: a human patient who received a liver transplant. The T cells may partly be graft donor cells.

This chain links TRBV5-4 with TRBJ2-7, with TRBD1 as a possible D gene (5 bases). The ends were cut back, 2 bases at V and 7 bases at J, with 7 bases in the middle. Looked up from germline, CDR1 is SGHNT and CDR2 is YYREEE (reference sequence). The CDR3 contains 11 residues. CDR3 in amino acids: CASSFRQEQYF. The CDR3 region has the DNA TGTGCCAGCAGCTTCCGACAGGAGCAGTACTTC.

Points on this clone: A junction end diverges from the germline sequence, so it may reflect a read error. The CDR3 spells CASREELAGGLNTGELFF. The CDR3 DNA sequence: TGTGCCAGCAGAGAAGAGCTAGCGGGAGGGCTAAACACCGGGGAGCTGTTTTTT. The chain links TRBV2 to TRBJ2-2; TRBD2 aligns across 12 bases. The germline CDR1 and CDR2 sequences are SNHLY and FYNNEI. The CDR3 is 18 residues long.

In its sample, this clone ranks as large. The chain is built from TRBV28 and TRBJ2-3; D perhaps matches TRBD2 (5 bases). CDR3 size: 15 residues. The germline gives CDR1 MDHEN, CDR2 SYDVKM. V lost 6 bases, J lost 3 bases, and 16 bases lay in between. The CDR3 DNA sequence: TGTGCCAGCAGCAGCTTAGCGTCCGGGACAGATACGCAGTATTTT. This gives the protein CASSSLASGTDTQYF.

The chain is built from TRBV27 and TRBJ2-3; 13 bases agree with TRBD2. The CDR3 loop spans 17 amino acids. The V gene's germline CDR1 is MNHEY and CDR2 SMNVEV (reference sequence). Unmatched junction bases numbered 7, after V lost 5 bases and J lost 2 bases. The CDR3, as DNA: TGTGCCAGCAGTCGACTAGCGGGAGGATGGAACACAGATACGCAGTATTTT. Its translation: CASSRLAGGWNTDTQYF.

The chain recombines TRBV7-9 with TRBJ2-7; 7 bases are shared with TRBD1. The CDR3 has 14 amino acids. With 5 bases clipped from V and 2 bases from J, the junction kept 6 bases outside the gene matches. The V gene's germline CDR1 is SEHNR and CDR2 FQNEAQ (reference sequence). Here the CDR3 DNA reads TGTGCCAGCAGCCACTTAGGACAGGCCTACGAGCAGTACTTC. Its translation: CASSHLGQAYEQYF.

This sequence joins TRBV28 and TRBJ1-1; unclear D gene. Deletions cut 2 bases from V and 7 bases from J, with 11 bases between. Germline assignment: CDR1 MDHEN and CDR2 SYDVKM. The CDR3 extends over 13 amino acids. The CDR3 DNA follows: TGTGCCAGCAGTTTAAGGAAGTCCGGTGAAGCTTTCTTT. Its protein is CASSLRKSGEAFF.

This clone is medium-sized (0.01 to 0.1%) within its sample. V is TRBV6-1 and J is TRBJ1-5; D gene uncertain. CDR3 length equals 15 residues. V was trimmed by 1 base and J by 1 base, leaving 8 bases between them. The germline CDR1 and CDR2 sequences are MNHNS and SASEGT. The CDR3 DNA sequence: TGTGCCAGCAGTGAAGAGGAGTTGAGCAATCAGCCCCAGCATTTT. Translating gives CASSEEELSNQPQHF.

This sequence joins TRBV9 and TRBJ2-1; D is unclear. V dropped 6 bases and J dropped 2 bases, with 15 bases sitting between them. CDR3 length: 15 amino acids. Germline CDR1 SGDLS, CDR2 YYNGEE. CDR3 in DNA: TGTGCCAGCAACTATGTAGCAGAACCCTACAATGAGCAGTTCTTC. Amino acids: CASNYVAEPYNEQFF.

This chain joins TRBV10-2 and TRBJ2-3; no definite D call. The germline gives CDR1 WSHSY, CDR2 SAAADI. Trimming shortened V by 2 bases and J by 1 base, and 10 bases separated the two germline ends. This CDR3 spans 15 amino acids. CDR3 in DNA: TGCGCCAGCAGTGAGCTAGGTGGTGGCACAGATACGCAGTATTTT. Encoded protein: CASSELGGGTDTQYF.